This T cell receptor (beta chain) appears in the sequencing data of a study of cytomegalovirus exposure and HLA in healthy donors. Sequencing was performed with immunoSEQ multiplex PCR; in TCRdb, only in-frame clones are kept and a portion is missing. This table has over 110,000 clones, more than 75% appearing once. Findings and limits, study-wide: Subsequent analysis found a tendency for first-cohort TCR clusters to co-occur within the 120 or so validation repertoires. In vitro data verified a few CMV-associated chains as specific for CMV antigens.

As concerns this clone: What it recognizes is unknown.

Germline assignment: CDR1 SNHLY and CDR2 FYNNEI. This CDR3 is built from 14 residues. Trimming removed 7 bases from V and 1 base from J, with 13 bases in between. The origin of this receptor is a man aged 18 to 29 in good health and CMV-seropositive. The gene calls are TRBV2 and TRBJ2-5; D is unclear. What was sequenced was PBMCs. CDR3 nucleotides: TGTGCCAGCAAAGCCCCCGGAGTCCAAGAGACCCAGTACTTC. This sequence encodes CASKAPGVQETQYF. The whole variable domain, remainder taken from reference TRBV2 and TRBJ2-5, is EPEVTQTPSHQVTQMGQEVILRCVPISNHLYFYWYRQILGQKVEFLVSFYNNEISEKSEIFDDQFSVERPDGSNFTLKIRSTKLEDSAMYFCASKAPGVQETQYFGPGTRLLVL.